This T cell receptor (beta chain) was sequenced in a study of blood T cell repertoires in COVID-19. The CDR3 spans 14 residues. Per the germline V gene, CDR1 is SEHNR and CDR2 is FQNEAQ (reference sequence). Trimming pared 4 bases from V and 1 base from J, leaving 10 bases between. Clones were read by immunoSEQ multiplex PCR, and TCRdb kept only the in-frame ones, dropping some. The repertoire has roughly 240,000 clones, 83% of them found once; the top ten carry 3.6%. The sequence came from a middle-aged woman who had been exposed to COVID-19. The chain uses TRBV7-9 and TRBJ1-2, with D possibly TRBD1 on 6 matching bases. Source material: PBMCs or T cells enriched from blood (not recorded which). This chain's CDR3 is CASSSDSFNYGYTF. The CDR3, as DNA: TGTGCCAGCAGCTCGGACAGTTTTAACTATGGCTACACCTTC.